This TCR beta chain was sequenced in a study of OX40 agonist ivuxolimab in advanced cancers. As for this clone: Its antigen is unidentified.

Sampling of blood occurred at baseline, cycle 4 day 1, and cycle 7 day 1. Libraries were prepared by immunoSEQ multiplex PCR; TCRdb keeps only in-frame clonotypes and omits some of them. The repertoire includes tens of thousands of clones, about 80% of them detected once, and under 3% sits in the top ten. The V end lost 1 base, the J end lost 5 bases, and 15 bases lay between the germline ends. The CDR3 covers 15 residues. Germline lookup yields CDR1 SGHDN and CDR2 FVKESK. The study, taken as a whole, reports: Average numbers of expanded clones were greater in CD8+ T cells than in CD4+. In the 0.1-3.0 mg/kg groups, partial responders showed among the lowest expansion. There was clonal expansion of CD4+ and CD8+ blood T cells by week 6 at 0.1 to 3.0 mg/kg.

The starting material was CD4+ or CD8+ T cells sorted from blood, obtained in a trial of the OX40 agonist ivuxolimab. The chain employs TRBV14 and TRBJ2-7, with D possibly matching TRBD1 (5 bases). The source is an adult with an advanced solid tumor such as melanoma, head and neck, liver or kidney cancer. The CDR3 here is CASSQVLAGFNEQYF. The CDR3 DNA reads TGTGCCAGCAGCCAAGTCCTTGCAGGGTTCAACGAGCAGTACTTC.